Each of the 5 T cell receptor beta chains below was sequenced from the same sample in a study of beta chain features in type 1 diabetes. General study findings and limits: When Type 1 diabetes patients were examined, their TCRB CDR3s proved moderately but significantly shorter in all four CD4+ subsets.

Since all of the isolated RNA was reverse transcribed, expressed TCRB transcripts were what got sequenced. The table came from immunoSEQ multiplex PCR; TCRdb's copy has only in-frame clones and leaves some out. This repertoire shows over 650,000 clones, about 14% found once; its top ten account for around 0.04%. The antigens of these receptors remain unknown. The material sequenced was naive CD4+ T cells from blood. These receptors were obtained from a man aged 18-30 years with type 1 diabetes.

This clone turned up a few times. The chain links TRBV29-1 to TRBJ1-5; no firm D call. The CDR3 is made up of 13 amino acids. V lost 4 bases and J 4 bases, leaving 11 bases between the germline ends. Germline CDR1 SQVTM, CDR2 ANQGSEA. The CDR3 sequence: CSVGQDQNQPQHF. The CDR3 nucleotides read TGCAGCGTTGGGCAGGACCAGAATCAGCCCCAGCATTTT. The complete variable domain, with remaining parts taken from reference TRBV29-1 and TRBJ1-5, reads SAVISQKPSRDICQRGTSLTIQCQVDSQVTMMFWYRQQPGQSLTLIATANQGSEATYESGFVIDKFPISRPNLTFSTLTVSNMSPEDSSIYLCSVGQDQNQPQHFGDGTRLSIL.

The rearrangement joins TRBV14 to TRBJ2-1; D is unresolved. Looked up from germline, CDR1 is SGHDN and CDR2 is FVKESK. With 2 bases removed from V and 2 bases from J, the gap between germline ends came to 1 base. The CDR3 has 12 residues. CDR3: CASSQPYNEQFF. The CDR3 region has the DNA TGTGCCAGCAGCCAACCCTACAATGAGCAGTTCTTC.

The rearrangement links TRBV18 to TRBJ2-5; D is tentatively TRBD1 or TRBD2 (5 bases each). The CDR3 loop spans 13 amino acids. CDR1 and CDR2 from the germline V gene are KGHSH and LQKENI. V dropped 3 bases and J dropped 5 bases, with 10 bases sitting between them. In nucleotides, the CDR3 is TGTGCCAGCTCACCCCCCGAGGGGGAGACCCAGTACTTC. The encoded protein is CASSPPEGETQYF. The full variable domain, in which reference TRBV18 and TRBJ2-5 provide the parts outside the CDR3, is NAGVMQNPRHLVRRRGQEARLRCSPMKGHSHVYWYRQLPEEGLKFMVYLQKENIIDESGMPKERFSAEFPKEGPSILRIQQVVRGDSAAYFCASSPPEGETQYFGPGTRLLVL.

This clone has a handful of counts. The rearrangement uses TRBV14 and TRBJ2-5, with a tentative D call TRBD1 (6 bases). The germline V gene has CDR1 SGHDN and CDR2 FVKESK. Trimming shortened V by 4 bases and J by 3 bases, and 9 bases separated the two germline ends. There are 13 residues in the CDR3. CDR3 nucleotides: TGTGCCAGCAGCCTACAGGGAGAAGAGACCCAGTACTTC. Protein product: CASSLQGEETQYF.

V and J are TRBV2 and TRBJ2-7; 9 positions agree with TRBD1. This CDR3 has 13 amino acids. CDR1 is SNHLY and CDR2 is FYNNEI in the germline V gene. Trimming at V came to 1 base and at J to 6 bases, leaving 1 base not matched to a gene. The CDR3 coding sequence is TGTGCCAGCAGTGAAGACAGGGGGCGCGAGCAGTACTTC. As protein: CASSEDRGREQYF.